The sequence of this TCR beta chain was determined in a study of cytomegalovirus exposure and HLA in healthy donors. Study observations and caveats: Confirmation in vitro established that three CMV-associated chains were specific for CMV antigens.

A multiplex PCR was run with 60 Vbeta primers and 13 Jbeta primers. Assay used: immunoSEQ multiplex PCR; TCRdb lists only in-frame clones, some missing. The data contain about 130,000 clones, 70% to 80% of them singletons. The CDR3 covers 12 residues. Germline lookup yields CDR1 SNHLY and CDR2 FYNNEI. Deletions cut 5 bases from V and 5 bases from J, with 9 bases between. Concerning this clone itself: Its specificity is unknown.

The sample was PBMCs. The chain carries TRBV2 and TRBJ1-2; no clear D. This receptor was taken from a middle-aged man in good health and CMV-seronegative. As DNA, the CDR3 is TGTGCCAGCAGTCGGAACAGATATGGCTACACCTTC. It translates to CASSRNRYGYTF.